The 8 T cell receptor beta chains in this list originate from one sample, sequenced in a study of T cells after somatic rescue of genetic block. Sequencing was performed with immunoSEQ multiplex PCR; in TCRdb, only in-frame clones are kept and a portion is missing. The sample has 15,000 or so clones; about 71% are singletons. Sequenced material: peripheral blood mononuclear cells (PBMCs). The receptors were sampled from a boy aged 10-17 years.

This rearrangement joins TRBV27 to TRBJ2-3; either TRBD1 or TRBD2 may fit D (5 bases each). This CDR3 has 14 residues. Per the germline V gene, CDR1 is MNHEY and CDR2 is SMNVEV (reference sequence). Trimming pared 8 bases from V and 0 bases from J, leaving 12 bases between. The CDR3 coding sequence is TGTGCCAGCCGACGGGGCTTTAGCACAGATACGCAGTATTTT. Protein sequence: CASRRGFSTDTQYF.

V is TRBV29-1 and J is TRBJ2-6; D call uncertain. Germline values: CDR1 SQVTM, CDR2 ANQGSEA. V lost 6 bases and J lost 0, with 9 bases in between. The length of the CDR3 is 14 residues. For the CDR3, the DNA is TGCAGCGTGTCTAAGGGCTCTGGGGCCAACGTCCTGACTTTC. It specifies CSVSKGSGANVLTF.

J is TRBJ1-1 and V is TRBV10-3, with TRBD1 matching 7 bases. The CDR3 extends over 15 amino acids. In germline, CDR1 is ENHRY, CDR2 SYGVKD. J gave up 1 base and V 5 bases, and 7 bases lay outside the gene matches. The CDR3 loop reads CAISPWTGGNTEAFF. CDR3 nucleotides: TGTGCCATCAGTCCTTGGACAGGAGGGAACACTGAAGCTTTCTTT.

This clone was found a few times. The V and J genes are TRBV6-5 and TRBJ1-2, with D hard to call. The CDR3 has 14 residues. Germline V lookup: CDR1 MNHEY, CDR2 SVGAGI. Between the trimmed V and J ends, which lost 5 bases and 8 bases, there was a span of 18 bases. CDR3 in DNA: TGTGCCAGCAGTGCCTCGTGGGTTGTAAAAGGCTACACCTTC. Translating gives CASSASWVVKGYTF.

This chain connects TRBV10-3 to TRBJ2-5; D gene unclear. The germline gives CDR1 ENHRY, CDR2 SYGVKD. V lost 3 bases, J lost 5 bases, and 4 bases lay in between. The CDR3 is made up of 11 amino acids. The DNA of the CDR3 is TGTGCCATCAGTGAACACGAGACCCAGTACTTC. Translated: CAISEHETQYF.

As regards this clone: An end of the junction does not agree with germline; a read error may underlie this. Here the CDR3 DNA reads TGTGCTAGCAGCTTACGGGGATTGCATGAGCAGTTCTTC. Its protein product is CASSLRGLHEQFF. V and J are TRBV7-7 and TRBJ2-1; D might be TRBD2 (5 bases). Per the germline V gene, CDR1 is SSHAT and CDR2 is FNYEAQ (reference sequence). The CDR3 extends over 13 amino acids.

This chain connects TRBV9 to TRBJ2-1, with 7 positions matching TRBD2. The V segment lost 2 bases and the J segment 0 bases; nucleotides outside the gene matches: 5. CDR3 length: 16 amino acids. Germline CDR1 reads SGDLS; CDR2 reads YYNGEE. CDR3 sequence reads: CASSVKGLVSYNEQFF. The CDR3 nucleotides are TGTGCCAGCAGCGTGAAAGGACTAGTCTCCTACAATGAGCAGTTCTTC.

The chain links TRBV5-4 to TRBJ2-3, with D tentatively TRBD2 (5 bases). Germline assignment: CDR1 SGHNT and CDR2 YYREEE (reference sequence). V was cut by 0 bases and J by 2 bases, with 7 bases left in between. This CDR3 is built from 14 residues. CDR3 in DNA: TGTGCCAGCAGCTTGGGAGGGTACACAGATACGCAGTATTTT. This encodes CASSLGGYTDTQYF.